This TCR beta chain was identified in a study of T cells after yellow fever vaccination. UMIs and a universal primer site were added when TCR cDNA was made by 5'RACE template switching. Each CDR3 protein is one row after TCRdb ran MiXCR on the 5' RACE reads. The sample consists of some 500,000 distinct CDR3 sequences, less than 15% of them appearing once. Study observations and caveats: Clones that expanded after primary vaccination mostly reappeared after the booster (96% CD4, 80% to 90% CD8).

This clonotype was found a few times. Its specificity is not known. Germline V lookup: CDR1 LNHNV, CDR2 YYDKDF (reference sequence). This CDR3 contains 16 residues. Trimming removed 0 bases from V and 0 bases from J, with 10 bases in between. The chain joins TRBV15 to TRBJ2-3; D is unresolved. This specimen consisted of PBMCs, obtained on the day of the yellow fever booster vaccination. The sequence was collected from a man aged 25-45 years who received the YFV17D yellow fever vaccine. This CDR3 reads CATSRDTVPSTDTQYF. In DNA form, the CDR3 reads TGTGCCACCAGCAGAGATACAGTCCCTAGCACAGATACGCAGTATTTT.